The rows below give T cell receptor beta chains drawn from one sample of a study of blood T cell repertoires in COVID-19. Clones were sequenced by immunoSEQ multiplex PCR, and TCRdb holds only the in-frame ones, with some missing. Altogether 150,000 to 250,000 clones are present, around four fifths being singletons, with the ten largest covering approximately 12%. The sequencing input was PBMCs or T cells enriched from blood (not recorded which). The receptor set was obtained from a man aged 40-49 years who had recovered from COVID-19. Each CDR3 is given with its conserved first and last residue. Each record gives: D gene, J gene, clone size, V gene, CDR3 DNA, CDR3 protein. A D gene is named only where the DNA matches it firmly. Expanded clones get a size class; other rows say once, few or many, or leave the size out.

>TRBD1|TRBJ1-1|.|TRBV9
TGTGCCAGCAGCGATACAGGGGCGGGTACTGAAGCTTTCTTT
CASSDTGAGTEAFF
>.|TRBJ1-5|.|TRBV7-6
TGTGCCAGCAGCTTAGCGTCGGGAACAAATCAGCCCCAGCATTTT
CASSLASGTNQPQHF
>.|TRBJ2-2|.|TRBV9
TGTGCCGGAGGTACCGGGGAGCTGTTTTTT
CAGGTGELFF
>.|TRBJ2-7|.|TRBV6-6
TGTGCCAGCAGTTACTCGTTTACTAGTAACGAGCAGTACTTC
CASSYSFTSNEQYF
>TRBD1|TRBJ2-4|.|TRBV7-6
TGTGCCAGCAGCTTACCGGGACAGGCGCTAGCCAAAAACATTCAGTACTTC
CASSLPGQALAKNIQYF
>.|TRBJ2-5|.|TRBV3-1/TRBV3-2
TGTGCCAGCAGCCAAGTGTGGTCAGGAAGAGAGACCCAGTACTTC
CASSQVWSGRETQYF
>.|TRBJ2-1|once|TRBV5-4
TGTGCCAGCAGCTTGGACAGGGCGTACAATGAGCAGTTCTTC
CASSLDRAYNEQFF
>TRBD2|TRBJ2-5|once|TRBV5-1
TGCGCCAGCAGCGCGGGAGGGGAAGAGACCCAGTACTTC
CASSAGGEETQYF
>TRBD1|TRBJ1-1|.|TRBV7-6
TGTGCCAGCAGCTTGGGACAGGGCTTTACTGAAGCTTTCTTT
CASSLGQGFTEAFF
>.|TRBJ1-3|once|TRBV6-1
TGTGCCAGCAGTGAAGCGTTAGGGGGGGGTGGAAACACCATATATTTT
CASSEALGGGGNTIYF
>TRBD1|TRBJ2-7|.|TRBV7-3
TGTGCCAGCAGCTCCGGGACAGGGACCTACGAGCAGTACTTC
CASSSGTGTYEQYF
>.|TRBJ1-1|.|TRBV25-1
TGTGCCAGCAGTGAATTAGGGAGTTTGTGGAACACTGAAGCTTTCTTT
CASSELGSLWNTEAFF
>TRBD2|TRBJ2-1|.|TRBV27
TGTGCCAGCAGTTTAGACCCTAGCGGGAGGGTAAATGAGCAGTTCTTC
CASSLDPSGRVNEQFF
>TRBD1|TRBJ1-1|.|TRBV6-4
TGTGCCAGCAGTGACTTACCGGGACAGGGGAACACTGAAGCTTTCTTT
CASSDLPGQGNTEAFF
>TRBD2|TRBJ2-1|.|TRBV7-3
TGTGCCAGCAGCTCAGCGGGAGGAACCTACAATGAGCAGTTCTTC
CASSSAGGTYNEQFF
>TRBD2|TRBJ2-4|.|TRBV30
TGTGCCTGGAGTGTATTTATGGCTAGCGGAGCCAAAAACATTCAGTACTTC
CAWSVFMASGAKNIQYF
>.|TRBJ2-7|.|TRBV7-6
TGTGCCAGCAGCTTAGCGGCGGGCTACGAGCAGTACTTC
CASSLAAGYEQYF
>.|TRBJ2-7|.|TRBV6-5
TGTGCCAGCAGTCCACCTGACAGATACTACGAGCAGTACTTC
CASSPPDRYYEQYF
>TRBD2|TRBJ2-1|.|TRBV27
TGTGCCAGCAGTTTTTCCGGACTAGCGGGAGGGGACAATGAGCAGTTCTTC
CASSFSGLAGGDNEQFF
>.|TRBJ2-3|.|TRBV27
TGTGCCACCTCTCCTTTCGGGGGAGGCACAGATACGCAGTATTTT
CATSPFGGGTDTQYF
>TRBD1|TRBJ1-2|.|TRBV29-1
TGCAGCGTTGAAGATAACAGGGGCGATGGCTACACCTTC
CSVEDNRGDGYTF
>.|TRBJ1-1|.|TRBV29-1
TGCAGCGTTTTATACACTGAAGCTTTCTTT
CSVLYTEAFF
>.|TRBJ1-5|.|TRBV19
TGTGCCAGTAGTATAACGGCCGGGGGCAATCAGCCCCAGCATTTT
CASSITAGGNQPQHF
>.|TRBJ2-1|.|TRBV29-1
TGCAGCGTCGGGGTTACGGAGGCGAGCGGAGATGAGCAGTTCTTC
CSVGVTEASGDEQFF
>.|TRBJ1-2|few|TRBV4-3
TGCGCCAGCAGCCAGGTGGACAGTCCTCGCTACACCTTC
CASSQVDSPRYTF
>.|TRBJ2-1|.|TRBV13
TGTGCCAGCAGGATCATCGGGGGAGCCTACAATGAGCAGTTCTTC
CASRIIGGAYNEQFF
>.|TRBJ2-3|once|TRBV3-1/TRBV3-2
TGTGCCAGCAGCCAGCCAGGGGCAGATACGCAGTATTTT
CASSQPGADTQYF
>TRBD1|TRBJ2-4|.|TRBV4-3
TGCGCCAGCAGCCAAGACAGGGGGACGAACATTCAGTACTTC
CASSQDRGTNIQYF
>.|TRBJ1-5|.|TRBV12-3/TRBV12-4
TGTGCCAGCAGTTTGGCAGACAATCAGCCCCAGCATTTT
CASSLADNQPQHF
>TRBD2|TRBJ2-1|.|TRBV3-1/TRBV3-2
TGTGCCAGCAGCCCCACGAACCCCCGTGAAGCGGGAGATTTCAATGAGCAGTTCTTC
CASSPTNPREAGDFNEQFF
>.|TRBJ1-2|.|TRBV6-2/TRBV6-3
TGTGCCAGCAGTTCTCAGGGATTGGACTATGGCTACACCTTC
CASSSQGLDYGYTF
>.|TRBJ1-5|.|TRBV10-3
TGTGCCATCAGTGAGTCAGCGGGGGTGGTTCAGCCCCAGCATTTT
CAISESAGVVQPQHF
>TRBD1|TRBJ2-2|.|TRBV28
TGTGCCAGCAGTCGGACAGGGGGCGGTGTCGGGGAGCTGTTTTTT
CASSRTGGGVGELFF
>TRBD1|TRBJ1-1|.|TRBV7-8
TGTGCCAGCAGCTTCGACAGGGCCACTGAAGCTTTCTTT
CASSFDRATEAFF
>.|TRBJ1-5|.|TRBV5-4
TGTGCCAGCAGCAGGCACGGGGAGGCCCAGCATTTT
CASSRHGEAQHF
>TRBD2|TRBJ2-1|.|TRBV28
TGTGCCAGCAGTTTAATAGCGGGAGGGACCAATGAGCAGTTCTTC
CASSLIAGGTNEQFF
>.|TRBJ2-3|.|TRBV13
TGTGCCAGCAGCTTACAATCCCCAGATACGCAGTATTTT
CASSLQSPDTQYF
>.|TRBJ1-4|.|TRBV7-2
TGTGCCAGCAGCTTAGGGCGGGCTGAAAAACTGTTTTTT
CASSLGRAEKLFF
>TRBD1|TRBJ2-3|.|TRBV28
TGTGCCAGCATCCTGACAGGGTTCACAGATACGCAGTATTTT
CASILTGFTDTQYF
>TRBD1|TRBJ1-5|.|TRBV15
TGTGCCACCAGCAGAGTACGGGACAGGGGCGGGCAGCCCCAGCATTTT
CATSRVRDRGGQPQHF
>.|TRBJ2-7|once|TRBV7-6
TGTGCCAGCGGGGGGAGTAAAAGGCGCGAGCAGTACTTC
CASGGSKRREQYF
>.|TRBJ2-1|.|TRBV7-2
TGTGCCAGCAGACGTGACGGGGATGAGCAGTTCTTC
CASRRDGDEQFF
>TRBD1|TRBJ1-6|.|TRBV6-5
TGTGCCAGCAGTTACTCTGGACAGGGGTTCTCACCCCTCCACTTT
CASSYSGQGFSPLHF
>.|TRBJ2-5|.|TRBV6-2/TRBV6-3
TGTGCCAGCAGTTACCCTACCCGGGACTACCAAGAGACCCAGTACTTC
CASSYPTRDYQETQYF
>TRBD1|TRBJ2-3|.|TRBV19
TGTGCCAGTAGTCCCGAACAGGGGGCTGGGACAGATACGCAGTATTTT
CASSPEQGAGTDTQYF
>.|TRBJ2-7|.|TRBV30
TGTGCCTGGAGTCAGGGATCCTACGAGCAGTACTTC
CAWSQGSYEQYF
>TRBD1|TRBJ1-2|.|TRBV30
TGTGCCTGGAGAGGGACAGACTATGGCTACACCTTC
CAWRGTDYGYTF
>TRBD1|TRBJ2-5|once|TRBV30
TGTGCCTGGAGTGTAACACAGGGGAGAGGGGAGACCCAGTACTTC
CAWSVTQGRGETQYF
>.|TRBJ1-1|.|TRBV2
TGTGCCAGCAGTGTAGGGGGATGGGCTGAAGCTTTCTTT
CASSVGGWAEAFF
>.|TRBJ2-1|.|TRBV5-1
TGCGCCAGCAGCTTGGATACAGTTTACAATGAGCAGTTCTTC
CASSLDTVYNEQFF
>.|TRBJ2-1|.|TRBV6-2/TRBV6-3
TGTGCCAGCAGTTCCAGACTAGAACTCTACAATGAGCAGTTCTTC
CASSSRLELYNEQFF